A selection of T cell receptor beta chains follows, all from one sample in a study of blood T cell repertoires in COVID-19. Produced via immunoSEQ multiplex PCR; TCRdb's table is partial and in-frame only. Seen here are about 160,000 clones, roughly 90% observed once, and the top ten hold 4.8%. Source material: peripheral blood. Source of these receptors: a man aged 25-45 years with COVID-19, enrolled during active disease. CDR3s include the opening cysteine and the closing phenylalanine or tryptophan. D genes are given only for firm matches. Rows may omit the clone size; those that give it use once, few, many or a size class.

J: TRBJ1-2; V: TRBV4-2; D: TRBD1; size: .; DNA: TGTGCCAGCAGCCGCAGTCGGGACAGGCCCTATGGCTACACCTTC; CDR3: CASSRSRDRPYGYTF
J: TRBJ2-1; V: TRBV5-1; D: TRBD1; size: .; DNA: TGCGCCAGCAGCCTCTGGACAGGGCTCTCCTACAATGAGCAGTTCTTC; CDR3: CASSLWTGLSYNEQFF
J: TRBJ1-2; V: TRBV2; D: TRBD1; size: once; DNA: TGTGCCAGCAGTGAACGGACAGGGAACTCTTTGCGCTATGGCTACACCTTC; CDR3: CASSERTGNSLRYGYTF
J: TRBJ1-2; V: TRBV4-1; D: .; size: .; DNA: TGCGCCAGCAGCCCCCCTGGTTTCCCCCCGGACACCCCCTATGGCTACACCTTC; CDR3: CASSPPGFPPDTPYGYTF
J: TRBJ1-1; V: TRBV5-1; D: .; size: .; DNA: TGCGCCAGCAGCCCGGTTGGGGGCGAGAACACTGAAGCTTTCTTT; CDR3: CASSPVGGENTEAFF
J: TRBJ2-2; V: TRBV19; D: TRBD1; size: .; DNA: TGTGCCAGTAGACCCCAGGGGGCCTATGACACCGGGGAGCTGTTTTTT; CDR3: CASRPQGAYDTGELFF
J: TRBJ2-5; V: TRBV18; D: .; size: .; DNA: TGTGCCAGCTCACCACAAAGACCCAGGGAGACCCAGTACTTC; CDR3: CASSPQRPRETQYF
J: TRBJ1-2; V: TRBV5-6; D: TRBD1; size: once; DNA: TGTGCCAGCAGCCCGCCGGACAGGGTCCCTGCCTATGGCTACACCTTC; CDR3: CASSPPDRVPAYGYTF
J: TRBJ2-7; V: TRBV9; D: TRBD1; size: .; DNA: TGTGCCAGCAGCGTAGGGGCAGGGGGATACGAGCAGTACTTC; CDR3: CASSVGAGGYEQYF
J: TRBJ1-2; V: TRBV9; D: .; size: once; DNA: TGTGCCAGCAGCGTGGGGGGTACTTACTATGGCTACACCTTC; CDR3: CASSVGGTYYGYTF
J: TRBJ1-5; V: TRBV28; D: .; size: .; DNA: TGTGCCACTGCGACAGGTTATAGCAATCAGCCCCAGCATTTT; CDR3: CATATGYSNQPQHF
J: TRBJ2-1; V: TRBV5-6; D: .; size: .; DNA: TGTGCCAGCAGCTTAGCCGATGAGCAGTTCTTC; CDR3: CASSLADEQFF
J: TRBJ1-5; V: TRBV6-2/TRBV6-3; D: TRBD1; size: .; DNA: TGTGCCAGCAGTCCGTTGACAGGGGGTCAGCCCCAGCATTTT; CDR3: CASSPLTGGQPQHF
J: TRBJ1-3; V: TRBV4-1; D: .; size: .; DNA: TGCGCCAGCAGCCAAGACCAGCGGGACACCATATATTTT; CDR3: CASSQDQRDTIYF
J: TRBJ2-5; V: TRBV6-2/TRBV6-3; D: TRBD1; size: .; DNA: TGTGCCAGCAGTTCCGGACAGGGGAGCGAGACCCAGTACTTC; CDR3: CASSSGQGSETQYF
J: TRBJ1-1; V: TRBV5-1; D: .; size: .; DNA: TGCGCCAGCAGCTGGGGCAGTGTGAACACTGAAGCTTTCTTT; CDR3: CASSWGSVNTEAFF
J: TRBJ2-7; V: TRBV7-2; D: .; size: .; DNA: TGTGCCAGCAGCTTATTGGGTCAGAGCGGCTACGAGCAGTACTTC; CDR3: CASSLLGQSGYEQYF
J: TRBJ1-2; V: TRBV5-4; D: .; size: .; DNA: TGTGCCAGCAGCTTGGAGGTTAGGAGGGGCGCGTACTATGGCTACACCTTC; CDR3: CASSLEVRRGAYYGYTF
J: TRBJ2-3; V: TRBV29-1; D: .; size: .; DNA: TGCAGCGTTGACAGGGTTCGTGATACGCAGTATTTT; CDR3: CSVDRVRDTQYF
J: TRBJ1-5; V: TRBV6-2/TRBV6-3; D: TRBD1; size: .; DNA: TGTGCCAGCAGTTACGAGGCTCTAAAACCCGGGACAGGGTACAATCAGCCCCAGCATTTT; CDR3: CASSYEALKPGTGYNQPQHF